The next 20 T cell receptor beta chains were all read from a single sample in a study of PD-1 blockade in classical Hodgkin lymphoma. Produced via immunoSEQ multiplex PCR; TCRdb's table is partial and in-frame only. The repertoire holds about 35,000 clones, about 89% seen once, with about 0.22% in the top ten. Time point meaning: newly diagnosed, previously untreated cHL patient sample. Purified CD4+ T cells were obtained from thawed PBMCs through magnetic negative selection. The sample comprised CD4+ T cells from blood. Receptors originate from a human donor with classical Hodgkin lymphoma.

The chain's CDR3 is CAWNMDRGGYEQYF. The CDR3, as DNA: TGTGCCTGGAATATGGACAGGGGAGGGTACGAGCAGTACTTC. This chain joins TRBV30 and TRBJ2-7; 9 bases are a match to TRBD1. Germline lookup yields CDR1 GTSNPN and CDR2 SVGIG (reference sequence). V gave up 4 bases and J gave up 4 bases; unmatched junction bases: 8. CDR3 length: 14 residues.

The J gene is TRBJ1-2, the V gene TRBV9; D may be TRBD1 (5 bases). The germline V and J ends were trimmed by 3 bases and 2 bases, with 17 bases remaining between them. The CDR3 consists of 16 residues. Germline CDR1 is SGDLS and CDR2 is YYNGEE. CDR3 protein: CASSASEGRANYGYTF. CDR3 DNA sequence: TGTGCCAGCAGCGCCTCCGAGGGACGGGCCAACTATGGCTACACCTTC.

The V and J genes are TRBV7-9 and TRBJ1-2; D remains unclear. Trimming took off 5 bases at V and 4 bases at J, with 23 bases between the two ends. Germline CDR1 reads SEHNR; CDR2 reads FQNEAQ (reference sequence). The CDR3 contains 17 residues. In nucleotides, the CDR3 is TGTGCCAGCAGCCCAGCTCCAGGCGGGCAGCTTACCTATGGCTACACCTTC. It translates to CASSPAPGGQLTYGYTF. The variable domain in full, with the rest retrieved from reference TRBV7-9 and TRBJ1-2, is DTGVSQNPRHKITKRGQNVTFRCDPISEHNRLYWYRQTLGQGPEFLTYFQNEAQLEKSRLLSDRFSAERPKGSFSTLEIQRTEQGDSAMYLCASSPAPGGQLTYGYTFGSGTRLTVV.

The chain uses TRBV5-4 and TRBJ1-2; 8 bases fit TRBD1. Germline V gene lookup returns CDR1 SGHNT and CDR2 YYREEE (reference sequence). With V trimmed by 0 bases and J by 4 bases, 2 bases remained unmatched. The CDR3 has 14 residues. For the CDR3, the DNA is TGTGCCAGCAGCTTGGCACAGGGGGGCTATGGCTACACCTTC. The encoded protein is CASSLAQGGYGYTF.

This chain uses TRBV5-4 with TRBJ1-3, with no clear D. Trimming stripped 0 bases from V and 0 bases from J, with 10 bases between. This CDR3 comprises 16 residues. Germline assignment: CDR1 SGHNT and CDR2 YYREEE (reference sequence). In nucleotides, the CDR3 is TGTGCCAGCAGCTTGGACCCCCAGAACTCTGGAAACACCATATATTTT. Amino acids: CASSLDPQNSGNTIYF.

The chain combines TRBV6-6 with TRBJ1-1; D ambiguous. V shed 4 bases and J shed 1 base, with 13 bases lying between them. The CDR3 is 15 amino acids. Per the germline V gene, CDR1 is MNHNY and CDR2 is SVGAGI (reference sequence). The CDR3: CASSSPYTRNTEAFF. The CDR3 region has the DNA TGTGCCAGCAGTTCCCCCTACACCCGGAACACTGAAGCTTTCTTT.

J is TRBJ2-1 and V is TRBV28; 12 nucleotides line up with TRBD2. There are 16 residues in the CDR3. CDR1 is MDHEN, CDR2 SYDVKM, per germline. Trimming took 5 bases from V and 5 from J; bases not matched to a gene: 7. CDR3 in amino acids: CASSTTSGSYHNEQFF. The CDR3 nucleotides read TGTGCCAGCAGTACGACTAGCGGGAGTTACCACAATGAGCAGTTCTTC.

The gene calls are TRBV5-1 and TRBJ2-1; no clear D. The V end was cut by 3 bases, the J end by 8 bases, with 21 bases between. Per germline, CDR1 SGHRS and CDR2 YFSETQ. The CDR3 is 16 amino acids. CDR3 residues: CASSSSSSAVWDEQFF. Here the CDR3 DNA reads TGCGCCAGCAGCTCGTCTAGTTCTGCCGTTTGGGATGAGCAGTTCTTC.

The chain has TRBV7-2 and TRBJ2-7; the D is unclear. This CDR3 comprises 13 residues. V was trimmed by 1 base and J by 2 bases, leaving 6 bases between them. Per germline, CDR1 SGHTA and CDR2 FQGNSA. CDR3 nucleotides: TGTGCCAGCAGCTTAGGACCCCCCTACGAGCAGTACTTC. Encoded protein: CASSLGPPYEQYF.

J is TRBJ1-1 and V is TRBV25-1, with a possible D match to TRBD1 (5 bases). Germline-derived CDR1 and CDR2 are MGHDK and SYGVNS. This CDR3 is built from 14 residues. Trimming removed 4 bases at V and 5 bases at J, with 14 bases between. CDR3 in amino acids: CASSGNLWGTEAFF. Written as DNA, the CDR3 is TGTGCCAGCAGTGGAAACCTCTGGGGGACTGAAGCTTTCTTT.

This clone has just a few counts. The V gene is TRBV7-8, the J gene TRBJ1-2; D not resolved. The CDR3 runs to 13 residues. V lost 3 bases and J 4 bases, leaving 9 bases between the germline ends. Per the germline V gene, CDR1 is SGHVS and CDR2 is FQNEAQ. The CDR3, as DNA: TGTGCCAGCAGCTTCGGGAAACCCTATGGCTACACCTTC. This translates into CASSFGKPYGYTF.

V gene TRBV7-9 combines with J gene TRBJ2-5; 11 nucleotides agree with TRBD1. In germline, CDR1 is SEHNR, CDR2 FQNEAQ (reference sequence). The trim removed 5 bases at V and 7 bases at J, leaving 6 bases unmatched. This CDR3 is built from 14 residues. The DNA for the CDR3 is TGTGCCAGCAGCCCGGGACAGGGGGTCGGGACCCAGTACTTC. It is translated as CASSPGQGVGTQYF.

CDR3 sequence: CASSLGQVNEQFF. CDR3 bases: TGTGCCAGCAGCTTGGGACAGGTCAATGAGCAGTTCTTC. V is TRBV5-4 and J is TRBJ2-1, with D possibly matching TRBD1 (6 bases). The germline V gene has CDR1 SGHNT and CDR2 YYREEE (reference sequence). The V and J ends lost 0 bases and 6 bases respectively, with 7 bases between them. The CDR3 sequence is 13 residues long.

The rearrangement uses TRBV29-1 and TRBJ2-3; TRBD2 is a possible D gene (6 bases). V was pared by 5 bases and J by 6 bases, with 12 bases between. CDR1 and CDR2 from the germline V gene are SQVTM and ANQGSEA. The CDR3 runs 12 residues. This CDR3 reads CSVLAEGDTQYF. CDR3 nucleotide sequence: TGCAGCGTTTTGGCGGAGGGGGATACGCAGTATTTT.

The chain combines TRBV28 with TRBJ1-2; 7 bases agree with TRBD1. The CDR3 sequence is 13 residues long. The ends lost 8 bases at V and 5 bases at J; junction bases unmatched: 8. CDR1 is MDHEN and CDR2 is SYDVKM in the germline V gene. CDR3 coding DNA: TGTGCCAGCCTTCGGGACAGTATTTATGGCTACACCTTC. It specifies CASLRDSIYGYTF.

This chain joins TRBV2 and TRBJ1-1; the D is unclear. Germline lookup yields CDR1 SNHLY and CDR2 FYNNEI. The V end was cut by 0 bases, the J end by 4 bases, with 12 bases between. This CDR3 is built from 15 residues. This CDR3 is CASSEAESGSTEAFF. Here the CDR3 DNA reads TGTGCCAGCAGTGAAGCGGAGTCCGGCAGCACTGAAGCTTTCTTT.

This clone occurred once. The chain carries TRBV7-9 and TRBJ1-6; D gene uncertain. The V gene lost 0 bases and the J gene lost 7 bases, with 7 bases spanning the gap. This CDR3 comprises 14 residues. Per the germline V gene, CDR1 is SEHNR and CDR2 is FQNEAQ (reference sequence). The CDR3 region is CASSLAGGNSPLHF. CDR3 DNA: TGTGCCAGCAGCTTAGCGGGTGGGAATTCACCCCTCCACTTT.

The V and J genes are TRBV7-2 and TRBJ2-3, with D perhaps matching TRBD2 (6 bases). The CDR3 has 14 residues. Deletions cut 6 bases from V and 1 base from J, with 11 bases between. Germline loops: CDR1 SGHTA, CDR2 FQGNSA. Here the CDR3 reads CASRYSGRTDTQYF. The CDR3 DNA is TGTGCCAGCAGGTATAGCGGTCGCACAGATACGCAGTATTTT.

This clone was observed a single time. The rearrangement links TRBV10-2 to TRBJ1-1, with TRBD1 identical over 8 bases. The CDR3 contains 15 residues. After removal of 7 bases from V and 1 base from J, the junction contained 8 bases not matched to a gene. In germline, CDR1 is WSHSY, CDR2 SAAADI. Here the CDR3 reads CASTPRTGTNTEAFF. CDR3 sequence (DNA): TGCGCCAGCACCCCTAGGACAGGGACGAACACTGAAGCTTTCTTT.

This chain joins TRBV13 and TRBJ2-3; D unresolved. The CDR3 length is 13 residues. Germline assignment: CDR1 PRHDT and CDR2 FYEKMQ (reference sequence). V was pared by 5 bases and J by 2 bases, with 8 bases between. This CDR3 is CASSEGYTDTQYF. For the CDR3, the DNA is TGTGCCAGCAGCGAAGGTTACACAGATACGCAGTATTTT.